This T cell receptor beta chain emerged from a study of radiotherapy plus CTLA-4 blockade in lung cancer. About the research overall: Around 19% of enrolled patients responded objectively, and about 31% had disease control.

Study conclusions and caveats: Early clone dynamics of blood T cells, plus interferon-beta, reportedly predicted response best. Subsequent to radiotherapy plus ipilimumab, tumor-derived TCR clones underwent expansion in blood.

TCRdb's copy holds only in-frame clones and misses some; the assay was immunoSEQ multiplex PCR. The table shows 64,000 or so clones, with 65% to 80% occurring only once. Only one count was recorded for this clone. Its target is not known. The sequence came from a human donor with non-small cell lung cancer whose response to radiotherapy plus ipilimumab could not be evaluated. The starting material was peripheral blood, obtained from a patient treated with radiotherapy plus ipilimumab.

The CDR3 reads CASSQDLAFEGYWNQPQHF. CDR3 nucleotide sequence: TGCGCCAGCAGCCAAGATCTTGCATTTGAGGGATATTGGAATCAGCCCCAGCATTTT. This chain links TRBV4-3 with TRBJ1-5, with D uncertain. Trimming removed 0 bases from V and 4 bases from J, with 22 bases in between. This CDR3 has 19 residues. CDR1 is LGHNA and CDR2 is YSLEER in the germline V gene.